What follows is one T cell receptor beta chain and its context. This receptor's antigen is unknown. Mismatch with germline at one junction end may stem from a read error. From cysteine to phenylalanine, the CDR3 is 12 amino acids long. The read is trimmed to its CDR3 DNA, 36 bases read in frame from base 1. The data stem from a study of T cell repertoires in cytomegalovirus infection (dated by TCRdb to about 2019). Some background on the complete study: The HLA type of each donor mattered for the analysis, because public TCR beta signatures pointed to carriage of CMV infection along with the matching HLA type. Overall results and qualifications from the work: Cumulative frequency of public TCR beta family members discriminated carriers of CMV infection plus the relevant HLA type in this cohort and an independent approximately 350-donor cohort. The ex vivo response was dominated by HLA-C-restricted CMV-specific TCR beta clonotypes, and the single most frequent clonotype in two of eight donors was supplied by these HLA-C-restricted clonotypes.

Instrument used: Illumina HiSeq 1500. TCRdb reanalyzed the raw reads on its own, using fastp at Q25 for trimming and MiXCR for clone calling, and kept in-frame beta chains. Identical CDR3 protein sequences are pooled into one entry, listed with their most common genes and DNA. Within this sample are about 360,000 distinct CDR3 sequences, with roughly 20% of them counted one time only. Of the sample, about 10% is held by the ten largest clones. The sequencing sample was made of PBMCs. The sequence was obtained from a human donor in good health (CMV status not recorded). Some clones in this sample may be carry-over from other donors' samples. Recombination joined TRBV12-3 or TRBV12-4 with TRBJ2-3; the D gene is not confidently resolved. The nucleotide sequence is TGTGCCAGCAGTTCCCTCCCAGATACGAAGTATTTT. It is translated as CASSSLPDTKYF.